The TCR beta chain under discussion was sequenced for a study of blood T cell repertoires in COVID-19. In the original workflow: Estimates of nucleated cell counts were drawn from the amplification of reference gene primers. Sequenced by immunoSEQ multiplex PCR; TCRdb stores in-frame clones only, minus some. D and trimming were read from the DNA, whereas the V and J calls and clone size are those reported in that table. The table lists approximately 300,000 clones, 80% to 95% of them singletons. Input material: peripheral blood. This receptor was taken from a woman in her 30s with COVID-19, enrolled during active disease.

DNA of the CDR3: TGTGCCAGCAGTGCTATCGGGCAGGGATCACGCACAGATACGCAGTATTTT. It translates to CASSAIGQGSRTDTQYF. The V call is TRBV25-1, the J call TRBJ2-3; TRBD1 is a possible D gene (5 bases). The CDR3 is 17 amino acids. The V gene lost 4 bases and the J gene lost 1 base, with 18 bases spanning the gap. Germline CDR1 and CDR2: MGHDK and SYGVNS.